The 2 T cell receptor beta chains presented below share a single source sample, sequenced in a study of T-cell reconstitution after alpha-beta-depleted transplantation in children. Unique molecular identifiers were used in preparing the TCRbeta library. TCRdb fed the PCR reads into MiXCR, producing one record per CDR3 protein. The sample yields 550,000 to 600,000 distinct CDR3 sequences, 23% seen once. The sample here was PBMCs, mostly from graft donor cells, taken 360 days after TCRalphabeta/CD19-depleted stem cell transplant. Receptors originate from a boy under three years old who had a stem cell transplant for acute myeloid leukemia, so the T cells may come from the graft donor.

There are many counts of this clonotype. The V call is TRBV20-1, the J call TRBJ1-5, with 10 bases that match TRBD1. The germline V gene encodes CDR1 DFQATT and CDR2 SNEGSKA (reference sequence). Germline trimming cut 4 bases from V and 7 bases from J; bases unmatched to any gene: 7. The CDR3 has 14 amino acids. The DNA of the CDR3 is TGCAGTGCTAACCGGGACAGGGGTGGCCAGCCCCAGCATTTT. Protein: CSANRDRGGQPQHF.

This chain uses TRBV20-1 with TRBJ1-5, with 8 bases that match TRBD1. CDR3 size: 15 residues. CDR1 DFQATT and CDR2 SNEGSKA come from the germline V gene (reference sequence). The V and J ends lost 6 bases and 0 bases, in that order; junction bases with no gene match: 7. In DNA, the CDR3 is TGCAGTGCCACACAGGGGGGGTATAGCAATCAGCCCCAGCATTTT. Translation gives CSATQGGYSNQPQHF.